The text below deals with one T cell receptor beta chain. Its antigen is unidentified. With 1 base clipped from V and 4 bases from J, the junction kept 6 bases outside the gene matches. CDR3 length equals 16 residues. CDR1 and CDR2 (germline): LGHDT, YNNKEL (reference sequence). This entry belongs to a study of Ad26.COV2.S vaccination and SARS-CoV-2 variants. The study's findings and limits: Breadth measured for non-spike TCRs was similar across vaccine and placebo recipients. Substantial breadth was reported for post-vaccination spike-specific CD8+ and CD4+ T cells. The analyses of TCR breadth and depth may have understated the size of total T cell responses.

The protocol was immunoSEQ multiplex PCR, while the TCRdb copy is restricted to in-frame clones and leaves out a portion. The sample has 100,000 or so clones, less than 85% seen once; the top ten hold approximately 15%. V is TRBV3-1 (or the pseudogene TRBV3-2) and J is TRBJ2-5; 10 bases are shared with TRBD1. The clonotype comes from a human donor who had recovered from COVID-19. The sample in question was peripheral blood, obtained after recovery from COVID-19. This chain's CDR3 is CASSQGGTGAGETQYF. CDR3 nucleotides: TGTGCCAGCAGCCAAGGCGGGACAGGGGCTGGAGAGACCCAGTACTTC.